The 2 T cell receptor beta chains below were found in one sample sequenced in a study of OX40 agonist ivuxolimab in advanced cancers. Measured with immunoSEQ multiplex PCR; TCRdb has only the in-frame clones, and not every one. Of 30,000 to 45,000 clones listed, about 81% are singletons. Sequenced here: CD4+ or CD8+ T cells sorted from blood, sampled in a trial of the OX40 agonist ivuxolimab. The receptors were sampled from an adult with an advanced solid tumor such as melanoma, head and neck, liver or kidney cancer.

This chain joins TRBV5-4 and TRBJ1-5; a possible D gene is TRBD1 (6 bases). From germline, CDR1 is SGHNT and CDR2 YYREEE (reference sequence). This CDR3 has 14 residues. Trimming cost V 1 base and J 5 bases, with 10 bases left between them. CDR3 in amino acids: CASSLWGADQPQHF. CDR3 bases: TGTGCCAGCAGCTTGTGGGGGGCAGATCAGCCCCAGCATTTT. The whole variable domain, filled in from reference TRBV5-4 and TRBJ1-5, reads ETGVTQSPTHLIKTRGQQVTLRCSSQSGHNTVSWYQQALGQGPQFIFQYYREEENGRGNFPPRFSGLQFPNYSSELNVNALELDDSALYLCASSLWGADQPQHFGDGTRLSIL.

This clone has only a few counts. The chain links TRBV6-6 to TRBJ2-7, with 8 bases that match TRBD2. Germline loops: CDR1 MNHNY, CDR2 SVGAGI (reference sequence). The CDR3 is made up of 16 amino acids. Germline trimming cut 0 bases from V and 6 bases from J; bases unmatched to any gene: 10. CDR3 protein: CASSYSGSGRLFEQYF. The CDR3 DNA follows: TGTGCCAGCAGTTACTCGGGCAGCGGGAGACTATTCGAGCAGTACTTC.